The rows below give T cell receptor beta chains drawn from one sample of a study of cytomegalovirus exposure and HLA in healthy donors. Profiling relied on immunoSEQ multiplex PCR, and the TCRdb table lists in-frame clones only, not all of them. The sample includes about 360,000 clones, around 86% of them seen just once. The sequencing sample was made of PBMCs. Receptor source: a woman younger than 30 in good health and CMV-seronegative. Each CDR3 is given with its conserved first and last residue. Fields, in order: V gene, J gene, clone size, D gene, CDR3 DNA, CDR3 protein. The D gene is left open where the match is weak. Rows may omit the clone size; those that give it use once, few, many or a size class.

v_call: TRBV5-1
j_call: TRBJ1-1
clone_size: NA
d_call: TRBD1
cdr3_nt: TGCGCCAGCAGCCCAGGGACAGGGGGTTTTTTGAACACTGAAGCTTTCTTT
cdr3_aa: CASSPGTGGFLNTEAFF

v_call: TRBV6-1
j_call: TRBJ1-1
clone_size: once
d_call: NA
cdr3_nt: TGTGCCAGCAGTGAGCGGGGGGCGAGCACTGAAGCTTTCTTT
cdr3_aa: CASSERGASTEAFF

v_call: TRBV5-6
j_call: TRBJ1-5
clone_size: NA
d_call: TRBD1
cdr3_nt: TGTGCCAGCACCCGTGGACAGGGCACGAGTCAGCCCCAGCATTTT
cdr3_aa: CASTRGQGTSQPQHF

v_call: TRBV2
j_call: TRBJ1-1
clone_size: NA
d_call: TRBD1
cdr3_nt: TGTGCCAGCCTAATCCGGGACAGGGCTCGCTCTGAAGCTTTCTTT
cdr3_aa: CASLIRDRARSEAFF

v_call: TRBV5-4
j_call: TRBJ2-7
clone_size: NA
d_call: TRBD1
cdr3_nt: TGTGCCAGCAGCTTGGCAGGGGGCTCCTACGAGCAGTACTTC
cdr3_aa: CASSLAGGSYEQYF

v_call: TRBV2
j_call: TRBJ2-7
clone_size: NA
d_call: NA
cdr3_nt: TGTGCCAGCAAGGCAGGGATCTCCTACGAGCAGTACTTC
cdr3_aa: CASKAGISYEQYF

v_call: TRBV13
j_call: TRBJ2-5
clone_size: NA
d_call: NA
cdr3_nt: TGTGCCAGCAGCTCCCGGGAACTTACCCAGTACTTC
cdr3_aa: CASSSRELTQYF

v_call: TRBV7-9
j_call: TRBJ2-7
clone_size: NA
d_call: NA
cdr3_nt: TGTGCCAGCAGCCGGTCCGTGCACCCTTACGAGCAGTACTTC
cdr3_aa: CASSRSVHPYEQYF

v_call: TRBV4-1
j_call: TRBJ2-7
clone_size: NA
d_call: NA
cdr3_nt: TGCGCCAGCAGCCAAGAGGGCATCGTCTACGAGCAGTACTTC
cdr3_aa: CASSQEGIVYEQYF

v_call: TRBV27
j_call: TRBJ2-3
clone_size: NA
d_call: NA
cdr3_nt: TGTGCCAGCAGTTCTCTACCACTCCCCGATACGCAGTATTTT
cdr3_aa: CASSSLPLPDTQYF

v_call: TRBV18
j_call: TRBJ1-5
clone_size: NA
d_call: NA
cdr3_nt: TGTGCCAGCTCGATGTTACTTGTAGACAGAAAAAGCAATCAGCCCCAGCATTTT
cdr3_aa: CASSMLLVDRKSNQPQHF

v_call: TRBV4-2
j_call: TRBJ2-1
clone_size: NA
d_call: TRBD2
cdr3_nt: TGTGCCAGCAGCCAAGAACTAGCGGGGGGGAATGATGAGCAGTTCTTC
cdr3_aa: CASSQELAGGNDEQFF

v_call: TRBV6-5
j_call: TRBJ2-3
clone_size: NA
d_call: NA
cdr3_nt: TGTGCCAGCAGTTACTCGAGGGGCCAGGGGAAAGATACGCAGTATTTT
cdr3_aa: CASSYSRGQGKDTQYF

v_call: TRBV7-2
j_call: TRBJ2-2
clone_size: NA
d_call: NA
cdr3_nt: TGTGCCAGCAGCTTATCTGTCCCCGGGGAGCTGTTTTTT
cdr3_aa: CASSLSVPGELFF

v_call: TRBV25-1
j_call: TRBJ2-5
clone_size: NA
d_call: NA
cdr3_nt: TGTGCCAGCAGTGAAACCAGGGTCCAAGAGACCCAGTACTTC
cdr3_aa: CASSETRVQETQYF

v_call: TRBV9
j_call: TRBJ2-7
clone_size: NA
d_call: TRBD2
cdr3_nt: TGTGCCAGCACCTACGGACTAGCGGGGGACGAGCAGTACTTC
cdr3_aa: CASTYGLAGDEQYF

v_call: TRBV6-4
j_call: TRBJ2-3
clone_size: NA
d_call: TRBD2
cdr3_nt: TGTGCCAGCAGTGCTTCGGCGGGAGGCCTCACAGATACGCAGTATTTT
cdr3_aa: CASSASAGGLTDTQYF

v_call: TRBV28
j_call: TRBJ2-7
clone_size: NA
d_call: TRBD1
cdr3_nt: TGTGCCAGCAGTCTGACAGGGGTCGAGCAGTACTTC
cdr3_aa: CASSLTGVEQYF

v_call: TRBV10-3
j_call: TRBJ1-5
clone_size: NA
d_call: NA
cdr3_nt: TGTGCCATCAGTGATACAGGCCCGGGGCCCCAGCATTTT
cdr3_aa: CAISDTGPGPQHF

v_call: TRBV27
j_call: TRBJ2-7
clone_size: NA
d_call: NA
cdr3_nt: TGTGCCAGCAGTGAGGGATACGAGCAGTACTTC
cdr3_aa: CASSEGYEQYF

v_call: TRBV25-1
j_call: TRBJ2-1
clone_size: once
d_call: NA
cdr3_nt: TGTGCCAGCAGCCGGGCAGGGAATGAGCAGTTCTTC
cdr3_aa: CASSRAGNEQFF

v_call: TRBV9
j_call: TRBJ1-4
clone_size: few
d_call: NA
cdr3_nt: TGTGCCAGCAGCGTAGGTTCTGGGAGAAAACTGTTTTTT
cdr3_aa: CASSVGSGRKLFF

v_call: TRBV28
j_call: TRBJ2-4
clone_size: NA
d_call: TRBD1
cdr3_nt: TGTGCCAGCGAGACAGGGGGAAAAAACATTCAGTACTTC
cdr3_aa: CASETGGKNIQYF

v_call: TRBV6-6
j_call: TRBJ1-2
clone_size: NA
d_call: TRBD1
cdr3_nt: TGTGCCATAGGTGCCAGGGGGGCGCGAAGCTATGGCTACACCTTC
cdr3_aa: CAIGARGARSYGYTF

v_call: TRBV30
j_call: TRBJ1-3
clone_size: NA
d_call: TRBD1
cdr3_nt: TGTGCCTGGAGTGTGCGACAGGGGGCTTATGGAAACACCATATATTTT
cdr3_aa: CAWSVRQGAYGNTIYF

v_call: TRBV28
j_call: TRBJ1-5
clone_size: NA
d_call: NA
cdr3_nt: TGTGCCAGCAGTTTGCGCGGGGGGAGCCCTAGCAATCAGCCCCAGCATTTT
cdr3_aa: CASSLRGGSPSNQPQHF

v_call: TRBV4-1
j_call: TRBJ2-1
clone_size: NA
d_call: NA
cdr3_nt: TGCGCCAGCAGCCAAGAGCCCCAGTATAGCGCAGCCTACAATGAGCAGTTCTTC
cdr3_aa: CASSQEPQYSAAYNEQFF

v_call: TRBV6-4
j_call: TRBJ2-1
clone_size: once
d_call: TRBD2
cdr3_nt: TGTGCCAGCAGTGAGGGGGGGACTAGCTCTAATGAGCAGTTCTTC
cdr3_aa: CASSEGGTSSNEQFF

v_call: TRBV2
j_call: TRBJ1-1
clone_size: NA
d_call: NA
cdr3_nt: TGTGCCAGCAGCTATGATGGGACACCGAACACTGAAGCTTTCTTT
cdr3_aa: CASSYDGTPNTEAFF

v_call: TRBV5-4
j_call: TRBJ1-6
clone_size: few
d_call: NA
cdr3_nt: TGTGCCAGCAGCCCTCCCGGGAGACTCAGCAATTCACCCCTCCACTTT
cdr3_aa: CASSPPGRLSNSPLHF

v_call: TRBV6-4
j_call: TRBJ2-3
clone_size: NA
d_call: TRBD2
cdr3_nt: TGTGCCAGCAGTGAACTAGCGGGAAGCACAGATACGCAGTATTTT
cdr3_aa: CASSELAGSTDTQYF

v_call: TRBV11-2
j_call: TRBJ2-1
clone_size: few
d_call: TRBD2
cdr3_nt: TGTGCCAGCAGCTTAGATCAACTAGCGGTTTCCTACAATGAGCAGTTCTTC
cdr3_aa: CASSLDQLAVSYNEQFF

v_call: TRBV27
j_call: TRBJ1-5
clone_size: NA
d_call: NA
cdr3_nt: TGTGCCAGCAGTTCGCGGGTCAATCAGCCCCAGCATTTT
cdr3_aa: CASSSRVNQPQHF

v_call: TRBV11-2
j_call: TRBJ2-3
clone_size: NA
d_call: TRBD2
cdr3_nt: TGTGCCAGCAGCTCCTTGGGACTATACACAGATACGCAGTATTTT
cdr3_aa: CASSSLGLYTDTQYF

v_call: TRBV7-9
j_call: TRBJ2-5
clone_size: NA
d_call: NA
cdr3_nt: TGTGCCAGCAGCCACGGTGCGCGGATACAAGAGACCCAGTACTTC
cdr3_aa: CASSHGARIQETQYF

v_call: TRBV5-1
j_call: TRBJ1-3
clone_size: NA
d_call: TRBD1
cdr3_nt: TGCGCCAGCAGCTTGGCCGGGGACAGGGGTGGAAACACCATATATTTT
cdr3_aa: CASSLAGDRGGNTIYF

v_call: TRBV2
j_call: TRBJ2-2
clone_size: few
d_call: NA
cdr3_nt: TGTGCCAGCAGTGAAGTAGCGCTGGGGGAGCTGTTTTTT
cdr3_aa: CASSEVALGELFF